The 26 T cell receptor beta chains given below trace back to one sample, sequenced in a study of T cells in Graves' hyperthyroidism and ophthalmopathy (dated by TCRdb to between 2019 and 2020). Library preparation employed multiplex PCR. The sequencer was an Illumina HiSeq 2000. TCR beta CDR3 regions were amplified from RNA transcripts. A first-round RT-PCR of the TCR CDR3 used the HTBI primer set with the Qiagen OneStep RT-PCR kit. The public reads were run again by TCRdb, first through fastp at Q25 and then through MiXCR, and only productive beta chains were kept. Rows are combined by CDR3 protein, so each entry shows the most common genes and DNA. The sample has about 360,000 distinct CDR3 sequences on record, about 13% of them singletons. The ten largest account for around 21% of the sample. Sequenced: blood. The receptors stem from a man aged 25-45 years with Graves' hyperthyroidism that later progressed to Graves' ophthalmopathy.

The V call is TRBV11-2, the J call TRBJ2-7, with 11 bases that match TRBD2. This CDR3 has 16 residues. Germline V gene sequence: CDR1 SGHAT, CDR2 FQNNGV. The ends lost 8 bases at V and 1 base at J; junction bases unmatched: 10. CDR3 sequence reads: CASGELAGVSSYEQYF. CDR3 DNA sequence: TGTGCCAGCGGGGAACTAGCGGGAGTCTCTTCCTACGAGCAGTACTTC.

The chain recombines TRBV29-1 with TRBJ2-1, with 8 nucleotides matching TRBD1. J was trimmed by 2 bases and V by 6 bases; bases with no gene match: 9. This CDR3 has 15 residues. CDR1 is SQVTM, CDR2 ANQGSEA, per germline. This chain's CDR3 is CSVPLGQAAYNEQFF. For the CDR3, the DNA is TGCAGCGTGCCCCTGGGACAGGCGGCCTACAATGAGCAGTTCTTC.

This chain links TRBV18 with TRBJ1-5; perhaps TRBD1 as D (5 bases). The germline V gene has CDR1 KGHSH and CDR2 LQKENI. The CDR3 contains 14 residues. Trimming removed 5 bases at V and 5 bases at J, with 13 bases between. The CDR3 protein is CASSSRQTDQPQHF. In nucleotides, the CDR3 is TGTGCCAGCTCATCTAGACAGACCGATCAGCCCCAGCATTTT.

This clonotype was counted between two and nine times. The chain recombines TRBV20-1 with TRBJ2-7; D tentatively fits TRBD1 or TRBD2 (6 bases each). V was shortened by 3 bases and J by 3 bases, with 12 bases between the two germline ends. This CDR3 has 13 amino acids. The germline CDR1 and CDR2 sequences are DFQATT and SNEGSKA (reference sequence). The CDR3 region is CSASRGPDYEQYF. For the CDR3, the DNA is TGCAGTGCTAGTCGGGGGCCCGACTACGAGCAGTACTTC.

V and J are TRBV6-2 or TRBV6-3 and TRBJ2-5; possible D gene TRBD1, 6 bases. Looked up from germline, CDR1 is MNHEY and CDR2 is SVGEGT. The CDR3 sequence is 14 residues long. The V and J ends lost 2 bases and 11 bases respectively, with 18 bases between them. CDR3 sequence reads: CASSYGPSRDTQYF. The DNA of the CDR3 is TGTGCCAGCAGTTACGGACCGAGTCGGGACACTCAGTACTTC.

In its sample, this clonotype was seen a few times. This chain joins TRBV7-9 and TRBJ2-1; 8 bases align to TRBD2. J lost 4 bases, V lost 1 base, and 9 bases had no gene match. Germline V gene lookup returns CDR1 SEHNR and CDR2 FQNEAQ (reference sequence). This CDR3 has 17 residues. In DNA form, the CDR3 reads TGTGCCAGCAGCTTAGATCACGGGGGGGCCGGTTACAATGAGCAGTTCTTC. This encodes CASSLDHGGAGYNEQFF.

This clonotype was found many times. This chain links TRBV6-5 with TRBJ2-1; 9 bases are shared with TRBD1. Looked up from germline, CDR1 is MNHEY and CDR2 is SVGAGI. The CDR3 is made up of 14 amino acids. V trimming: 0 bases; J trimming: 9 bases; junction bases outside the gene matches: 3. The CDR3 loop reads CASSYSGQGGEQFF. The CDR3 coding sequence is TGTGCCAGCAGTTACTCGGGACAGGGAGGTGAGCAGTTCTTC.

This clonotype showed up many times. The V gene is TRBV12-3 or TRBV12-4, the J gene TRBJ1-4, with TRBD1 matching 7 bases. V gave up 5 bases and J gave up 8 bases; unmatched junction bases: 8. This CDR3 has 14 amino acids. CDR3 DNA sequence: TGTGCCAGCAGTCCCAGACAGGGCGGAGAAAAACTGTTTTTT. It translates to CASSPRQGGEKLFF.

About this clonotype: The junction departs from germline at one end; a sequencing error may be responsible. The CDR3 sequence: CASSQDPGRTGTQYF. In DNA form, the CDR3 reads TGTGCCAGCAGCCAAGATCCGGGGCGCACAGGTACGCAGTATTTT. The V and J genes are TRBV3-1 and TRBJ2-3; D possibly matches TRBD1 or TRBD2 (5 bases each). This CDR3 is 15 amino acids long. The V gene's germline CDR1 is LGHDT and CDR2 YNNKEL (reference sequence).

This clonotype was detected a few times. The chain joins TRBV19 to TRBJ2-5; possible D gene TRBD1, 5 bases. The germline V gene has CDR1 LNHDA and CDR2 SQIVND (reference sequence). Between the trimmed V and J ends, which lost 3 bases and 3 bases, there was a span of 14 bases. The CDR3 totals 15 residues. CDR3 residues: CASSIYQGVEETQYF. DNA of the CDR3: TGTGCCAGTAGTATTTACCAGGGTGTTGAAGAGACCCAGTACTTC.

This clonotype was recorded many times. The chain recombines TRBV11-2 with TRBJ2-5; D is undetermined. The CDR3 has 13 amino acids. Germline lookup yields CDR1 SGHAT and CDR2 FQNNGV. Trimming removed 0 bases from V and 2 bases from J, with 4 bases in between. CDR3: CASSLEPQETQYF. CDR3 sequence (DNA): TGTGCCAGCAGCTTAGAACCACAAGAGACCCAGTACTTC.

This clonotype was recorded a few times. The genes are TRBV12-3 or TRBV12-4 and TRBJ1-3; the D gene is possibly TRBD1 (5 bases). The V gene lost 6 bases and the J gene lost 0 bases, with 9 bases spanning the gap. The CDR3 covers 14 residues. The CDR3 region is CASRPGFSGNTIYF. Here the CDR3 DNA reads TGTGCCAGCAGACCAGGGTTCTCTGGAAACACCATATATTTT.

About this clonotype itself: A much larger clone is a single base away; this may be a read error. CDR3 in amino acids: CASSLGRSQGISYKQYF. In DNA, the CDR3 is TGCGCCAGCAGCTTGGGACGATCACAGGGGATTTCCTACAAGCAGTACTTC. This chain connects TRBV5-1 to TRBJ2-7; 7 bases match TRBD1. From germline, CDR1 is SGHRS and CDR2 YFSETQ. The CDR3 is 17 residues long.

This clonotype was seen repeatedly, ten times or more. This chain connects TRBV4-2 to TRBJ1-1; 8 bases match TRBD1. Germline CDR1 LGHNA, CDR2 YNFKEQ. The CDR3 spans 14 residues. V gave up 2 bases and J gave up 6 bases; unmatched junction bases: 5. This CDR3 is CASSQNQGAPEAFF. As DNA, the CDR3 is TGTGCCAGCAGCCAAAATCAGGGGGCCCCTGAAGCTTTCTTT.

Only a few counts were recorded for this clonotype. The chain joins TRBV13 to TRBJ2-7; 11 nucleotides match TRBD1. The V and J ends lost 4 bases and 1 base, in that order; junction bases with no gene match: 3. Per the germline V gene, CDR1 is PRHDT and CDR2 is FYEKMQ (reference sequence). The CDR3 is 15 residues long. CDR3 bases: TGTGCCAGCAGCTGGGGGGACAGGGGGTCCTACGAGCAGTACTTC. Its protein product is CASSWGDRGSYEQYF.

This clonotype was recorded at least ten times. The V call is TRBV7-2, the J call TRBJ1-2; D not certain. The CDR3 consists of 12 residues. Germline CDR1 and CDR2: SGHTA and FQGNSA. Deletions cut 4 bases from V and 5 bases from J, with 8 bases between. CDR3 nucleotide sequence: TGTGCCAGCAGCTCCCGGTCGTATGGCTACACCTTC. Translating it yields CASSSRSYGYTF.

This clonotype has a count of ten or more. The chain links TRBV6-5 to TRBJ1-2; 7 nucleotides match TRBD1. The J segment lost 5 bases and the V segment lost 6 bases, leaving 9 bases of the junction unmatched. This CDR3 comprises 14 residues. Germline V lookup: CDR1 MNHEY, CDR2 SVGAGI. The CDR3 nucleotides read TGTGCCAGCAGAAAAGACAGGGAGAAGTATGGCTACACCTTC. It translates to CASRKDREKYGYTF.

V gene TRBV4-1 combines with J gene TRBJ2-7; D unclear. This CDR3 region has 18 residues. Germline values: CDR1 MGHRA, CDR2 YSYEKL. The V end lost 0 bases, the J end lost 3 bases, and 21 bases lay between the germline ends. CDR3 nucleotide sequence: TGCGCCAGCAGCCAAGATTTTGCTGCCAGAATGGATGTCTACGAGCAGTACTTC. This sequence encodes CASSQDFAARMDVYEQYF.

This clonotype was seen at least ten times. The CDR3 here is CASGVRGTDTQYF. The CDR3 region has the DNA TGTGCCAGCGGTGTGAGGGGAACAGATACGCAGTATTTT. The chain employs TRBV13 and TRBJ2-3, with D possibly called TRBD1 or TRBD2 (5 bases each). CDR3 length: 13 residues. Germline lookup yields CDR1 PRHDT and CDR2 FYEKMQ (reference sequence). V lost 8 bases, J lost 3 bases, and 12 bases lay in between.

J is TRBJ2-7 and V is TRBV15; TRBD1 is a possible D gene (5 bases). Germline CDR1 is LNHNV and CDR2 is YYDKDF (reference sequence). Trimming pared 2 bases from V and 4 bases from J, leaving 21 bases between. The CDR3 runs to 17 residues. CDR3 nucleotide sequence: TGTGCCACCAGCAGATCACGGACGGACCAGGGTAGATACGAGCAGTACTTC. Translation gives CATSRSRTDQGRYEQYF. The whole variable domain, remainder taken from reference TRBV15 and TRBJ2-7, is DAMVIQNPRYQVTQFGKPVTLSCSQTLNHNVMYWYQQKSSQAPKLLFHYYDKDFNNEADTPDNFQSRRPNTSFCFLDIRSPGLGDTAMYLCATSRSRTDQGRYEQYFGPGTRLTVT.

Points on this clonotype: Since a much larger clone is just one base distant, this may be a read error. The chain links TRBV24-1 to TRBJ1-1; D gene uncertain. Per the germline V gene, CDR1 is KGHDR and CDR2 is SFDVKD. V shed 4 bases and J shed 1 base, with 6 bases lying between them. The CDR3 runs 13 residues. The chain's CDR3 is CATSEPENTEAFF. The CDR3 region has the DNA TGTGCCACCAGTGAACCGGAGAACACTGAAGCTTTCTTT.

This clonotype was seen repeatedly, ten times or more. CDR3 DNA sequence: TGTGCCACCAGCAGAGATCATCTTGACTATGGCTACACCTTC. Protein product: CATSRDHLDYGYTF. The chain uses TRBV15 and TRBJ1-2; D unclear. Germline-derived CDR1 and CDR2 are LNHNV and YYDKDF (reference sequence). V lost 0 bases and J 3 bases, leaving 8 bases between the germline ends. This CDR3 is 14 amino acids long.

For this clonotype: A much larger clone is a single base away; this may be a read error. The V gene is TRBV20-1, the J gene TRBJ1-1; D uncertain. This CDR3 contains 13 residues. Germline-derived CDR1 and CDR2 are DFQATT and SNEGSKA (reference sequence). Trimming stripped 5 bases from V and 0 bases from J, with 10 bases between. The CDR3 region is CSAGRTLNTEAFF. The CDR3 DNA reads TGCAGTGCTGGACGGACGCTGAACACTGAAGCTTTCTTT.

This clonotype was seen repeatedly, ten times or more. This rearrangement joins TRBV12-3 or TRBV12-4 to TRBJ2-7; D is unclear. The CDR3 contains 13 residues. The V end lost 4 bases, the J end lost 3 bases, and 10 bases lay between the germline ends. The CDR3 DNA reads as TGTGCCAGCAGTTCATCCGTGAACTACGAGCAGTACTTC. Translated, it gives CASSSSVNYEQYF.

The V call is TRBV9, the J call TRBJ2-3; 12 bases line up with TRBD2. Germline V gene lookup returns CDR1 SGDLS and CDR2 YYNGEE. The V segment lost 2 bases and the J segment 5 bases; nucleotides outside the gene matches: 3. The CDR3 runs to 15 residues. The CDR3 nucleotides read TGTGCCAGCAGCGTTACTAGCGGGGGGCGAGATACGCAGTATTTT. Translation: CASSVTSGGRDTQYF.

The chain is built from TRBV5-6 and TRBJ2-7, with 8 bases aligning to TRBD2. CDR3 length: 14 amino acids. The V and J ends lost 4 bases and 3 bases, in that order; junction bases with no gene match: 6. The germline CDR1 and CDR2 sequences are SGHDT and YYEEEE. The CDR3 is CASSPGGANYEQYF. The CDR3 nucleotides read TGTGCCAGCAGCCCCGGGGGGGCGAACTACGAGCAGTACTTC.